The following is a TCR beta chain sequence with its context. The length of the CDR3 is 19 residues. V dropped 4 bases and J dropped 0; count of bases not matched to a gene: 10. Germline assignment: CDR1 PRHDT and CDR2 FYEKMQ (reference sequence). These data originate in a study of blood T cell repertoires in COVID-19. The repertoire was sequenced with immunoSEQ multiplex PCR; TCRdb's copy has only in-frame clones and lacks some. The sample records about 190,000 clones, around 80% being singletons. Sequences were obtained from peripheral blood. This clonotype originated in an elderly woman with active or convalescent COVID-19. The chain carries TRBV13 and TRBJ1-6; TRBD1 matches 9 bases. The chain's CDR3 is CASSWSGTGSNSYNSPLHF. In nucleotides, the CDR3 is TGTGCCAGCAGCTGGTCCGGGACAGGGTCCAACTCCTATAATTCACCCCTCCACTTT. Full variable domain (rest looked up from reference TRBV13 and TRBJ1-6): AAGVIQSPRHLIKEKRETATLKCYPIPRHDTVYWYQQGPGQDPQFLISFYEKMQSDKGSIPDRFSAQQFSDYHSELNMSSLELGDSALYFCASSWSGTGSNSYNSPLHFGNGTRLTVT.